The rows below give T cell receptor beta chains drawn from one sample of a study of shared T cell receptors in the human thymus. Sequencing used immunoSEQ multiplex PCR; TCRdb keeps in-frame clones, though not all of them. The data show about 660,000 clones, about 87% seen once. These same data were also listed under a study on human thymus T cells.

The sequenced sample consisted of thymocytes. These receptors were taken from a boy in the first two years of life with a congenital heart defect. The CDR3 runs from the conserved cysteine through the conserved F or W. The D gene is left open where the match is weak. Clone size is not always given. Where it is, it says once, few, many or a class for expanded clones.

D: .; size: .; V: TRBV5-1; J: TRBJ2-7; CDR3: CASSQDSTYEQYF; DNA: TGCGCCAGCAGCCAGGACAGCACCTACGAGCAGTACTTC
D: TRBD1; size: once; V: TRBV29-1; J: TRBJ1-1; CDR3: CSVGERQGIDTEAFF; DNA: TGCAGCGTTGGGGAACGACAGGGAATCGACACTGAAGCTTTCTTT
D: TRBD1; size: .; V: TRBV14; J: TRBJ1-2; CDR3: CASSPPGTGELNYGYTF; DNA: TGTGCCAGCAGCCCCCCGGGGACAGGGGAACTGAACTATGGCTACACCTTC
D: TRBD2; size: .; V: TRBV7-9; J: TRBJ2-7; CDR3: CASTLHPGGTSGRLYEQYF; DNA: TGTGCCAGCACCCTGCACCCGGGCGGGACTAGCGGGAGACTCTACGAGCAGTACTTC
D: .; size: .; V: TRBV7-9; J: TRBJ2-7; CDR3: CASSLGDRPGVAYEQYF; DNA: TGTGCCAGCAGCTTAGGGGATAGGCCCGGGGTTGCCTACGAGCAGTACTTC
D: .; size: .; V: TRBV18; J: TRBJ2-3; CDR3: CASLRVIGSADTQYF; DNA: TGTGCCAGCCTACGGGTAATAGGCTCCGCAGATACGCAGTATTTT
D: TRBD2; size: .; V: TRBV10-3; J: TRBJ2-2; CDR3: CAITPDLSGTGNTGELFF; DNA: TGTGCCATCACGCCCGACCTTAGCGGGACCGGGAACACCGGGGAGCTGTTTTTT
D: .; size: .; V: TRBV4-3; J: TRBJ2-3; CDR3: CASSQDIRFSTDTQYF; DNA: TGCGCCAGCAGCCAAGATATCAGGTTTAGCACAGATACGCAGTATTTT
D: .; size: .; V: TRBV30; J: TRBJ1-2; CDR3: CAWSVRTASFTNYGYTF; DNA: TGTGCCTGGAGTGTGAGGACAGCTTCATTTACTAACTATGGCTACACCTTC
D: TRBD1; size: .; V: TRBV29-1; J: TRBJ1-2; CDR3: CSALLSSRGPDYGYTF; DNA: TGCAGCGCTCTCCTGTCGTCCAGGGGGCCGGACTATGGCTACACCTTC
D: .; size: .; V: TRBV18; J: TRBJ2-4; CDR3: CASSPSSAFEAKNIQYF; DNA: TGTGCCAGCTCACCGTCTAGTGCTTTCGAAGCCAAAAACATTCAGTACTTC
D: TRBD2; size: .; V: TRBV5-1; J: TRBJ2-2; CDR3: CASSLRRGGSGELFF; DNA: TGCGCCAGCAGCTTGCGGCGGGGGGGATCCGGGGAGCTGTTTTTT
D: .; size: .; V: TRBV14; J: TRBJ1-3; CDR3: CASSLTDSGNTIYF; DNA: TGTGCCAGCAGCCTAACAGACTCTGGAAACACCATATATTTT
D: .; size: .; V: TRBV4-3; J: TRBJ2-7; CDR3: CASSQIPSGDEQYF; DNA: TGCGCCAGCAGCCAAATCCCCTCGGGGGACGAGCAGTACTTC
D: TRBD2; size: .; V: TRBV27; J: TRBJ2-7; CDR3: CASSLDRGTSGSQHEQYF; DNA: TGTGCCAGCAGTTTAGACAGGGGGACTAGCGGGAGCCAACACGAGCAGTACTTC
D: .; size: .; V: TRBV7-8; J: TRBJ1-2; CDR3: CASSLDPGLSYTF; DNA: TGTGCCAGCAGCTTAGACCCGGGACTCTCATACACCTTC
D: .; size: .; V: TRBV30; J: TRBJ1-2; CDR3: CAWRSGYGYTF; DNA: TGTGCCTGGAGGAGTGGCTATGGCTACACCTTC
D: TRBD1; size: .; V: TRBV9; J: TRBJ1-2; CDR3: CASSTQGNYGYTF; DNA: TGTGCCAGCAGCACACAGGGGAACTATGGCTACACCTTC
D: .; size: .; V: TRBV15; J: TRBJ1-2; CDR3: CATSRDRTLLGYTF; DNA: TGTGCCACCAGCAGAGATAGGACACTCCTAGGCTACACCTTC
D: .; size: .; V: TRBV25-1; J: TRBJ1-3; CDR3: CASMGQPFDGNTIYF; DNA: TGTGCCAGCATGGGACAACCCTTCGATGGAAACACCATATATTTT
D: .; size: .; V: TRBV28; J: TRBJ2-7; CDR3: CASRPAGDVLYEQYF; DNA: TGTGCCAGCAGACCTGCGGGTGACGTCCTCTACGAGCAGTACTTC
D: TRBD1; size: once; V: TRBV27; J: TRBJ2-1; CDR3: CASSYQGVGNNEQFF; DNA: TGTGCCAGCAGTTACCAGGGGGTAGGGAACAATGAGCAGTTCTTC
D: TRBD1; size: .; V: TRBV14; J: TRBJ2-2; CDR3: CASSHRGQAPNTGELFF; DNA: TGTGCCAGCAGCCACCGTGGACAGGCGCCGAACACCGGGGAGCTGTTTTTT
D: .; size: .; V: TRBV28; J: TRBJ1-2; CDR3: CASSLRIKKGYTF; DNA: TGTGCCAGCAGTTTGCGGATTAAAAAGGGCTACACCTTC
D: TRBD2; size: .; V: TRBV11-2; J: TRBJ2-7; CDR3: CASSSPRPGGRPYEQYF; DNA: TGTGCCAGCAGCTCACCTCGCCCGGGGGGTCGCCCCTACGAGCAGTACTTC
D: TRBD1; size: once; V: TRBV7-9; J: TRBJ2-2; CDR3: CASSRDRAGGELFF; DNA: TGTGCCAGCAGCCGAGACAGGGCTGGCGGGGAGCTGTTTTTT
D: TRBD2; size: .; V: TRBV7-8; J: TRBJ2-2; CDR3: CATPGGRELFF; DNA: TGTGCCACCCCGGGGGGGCGGGAGCTGTTTTTT
D: .; size: .; V: TRBV27; J: TRBJ1-4; CDR3: CASSYTPTTTNEKLFF; DNA: TGTGCCAGCAGCTACACCCCCACTACAACTAATGAAAAACTGTTTTTT
D: .; size: .; V: TRBV4-1; J: TRBJ1-2; CDR3: CASSRHQGKNYGYTF; DNA: TGCGCCAGCAGCCGGCACCAGGGGAAAAACTATGGCTACACCTTC
D: TRBD1; size: .; V: TRBV19; J: TRBJ1-5; CDR3: CATHRGLDSNQPQHF; DNA: TGTGCCACACACAGGGGTCTCGATAGCAATCAGCCCCAGCATTTT
D: TRBD2; size: few; V: TRBV27; J: TRBJ2-3; CDR3: CASSLMRVAGGTDTQYF; DNA: TGTGCCAGCAGCCTTATGAGGGTAGCGGGAGGAACAGATACGCAGTATTTT
D: TRBD1; size: .; V: TRBV19; J: TRBJ1-1; CDR3: CASSSDRGLVNTEAFF; DNA: TGTGCCAGTAGTTCGGACAGGGGGCTAGTCAACACTGAAGCTTTCTTT
D: .; size: .; V: TRBV28; J: TRBJ2-3; CDR3: CASSTLGLSSSTDTQYF; DNA: TGTGCCAGCAGTACCTTAGGACTATCTTCTAGCACAGATACGCAGTATTTT
D: TRBD1; size: .; V: TRBV15; J: TRBJ1-5; CDR3: CATSSRTGKVMDQPQHF; DNA: TGTGCCACCAGCAGCAGGACAGGGAAGGTTATGGATCAGCCCCAGCATTTT
D: .; size: .; V: TRBV28; J: TRBJ2-1; CDR3: CASTPDWRPKNEQFF; DNA: TGTGCCAGCACCCCGGATTGGAGACCTAAGAATGAGCAGTTCTTC
D: .; size: once; V: TRBV7-8; J: TRBJ2-7; CDR3: CASSLEPRGAALGGNEQYF; DNA: TGTGCCAGCAGCTTAGAGCCTCGGGGGGCAGCATTGGGTGGGAACGAGCAGTACTTC
D: .; size: .; V: TRBV5-8; J: TRBJ2-7; CDR3: CASSLVMGGTPLDCYEQYF; DNA: TGTGCCAGCAGCTTGGTGATGGGAGGCACCCCCTTGGATTGCTACGAGCAGTACTTC
D: .; size: .; V: TRBV4-1; J: TRBJ1-2; CDR3: CASSHPTGERAVVLYGYTF; DNA: TGCGCCAGCAGCCACCCCACGGGAGAAAGGGCCGTAGTTCTTTATGGCTACACCTTC